This is a list of T cell receptor beta chains from one sample in a study of cytomegalovirus exposure and HLA in healthy donors. This table comes from immunoSEQ multiplex PCR, and its TCRdb copy is limited to in-frame clones, with some not included. The table records 150,000 to 200,000 clones, roughly nine tenths of them present only once. The sample consisted of PBMCs. The source is a woman aged 18-29 years in good health and CMV-seropositive. The CDR3 runs from the conserved cysteine through the conserved F or W. D genes are given only for firm matches. Only some rows state a clone size, as once, few, many or a class for expanded clones.

NA	NA	TRBV28	TRBJ1-1	CASRRDVVTEAFF	TGTGCCAGCAGGCGGGACGTTGTCACTGAAGCTTTCTTT
NA	NA	TRBV5-1	TRBJ2-7	CASSLAAEYEQYF	TGCGCCAGCAGCTTGGCAGCGGAGTACGAGCAGTACTTC
TRBD1	NA	TRBV19	TRBJ2-7	CASSREDRASVRYF	TGTGCCAGTAGTAGAGAGGACAGGGCTAGCGTGCGGTACTTC
TRBD2	NA	TRBV5-1	TRBJ2-3	CASRSGGEPSTDTQYF	TGCGCCAGCAGGAGCGGGGGCGAACCAAGCACAGATACGCAGTATTTT
TRBD1	few	TRBV18	TRBJ1-2	CASSPSGGKNYGYTF	TGTGCCAGCTCACCTTCAGGGGGCAAAAACTATGGCTACACCTTC
TRBD2	NA	TRBV19	TRBJ2-1	CASSSIIAGVNEQFF	TGTGCCAGTAGTAGCATAATAGCGGGAGTCAATGAGCAGTTCTTC
TRBD2	NA	TRBV28	TRBJ2-2	CASSTPGLGNTGELFF	TGTGCCAGCAGTACGCCGGGACTAGGCAACACCGGGGAGCTGTTTTTT
TRBD1	few	TRBV19	TRBJ2-7	CASSSPRTGTYEQYF	TGTGCCAGTAGTTCCCCCCGGACAGGCACCTACGAGCAGTACTTC
TRBD1	NA	TRBV7-2	TRBJ1-4	CASSSQGAITNEKLFF	TGTGCCAGCAGCTCGCAGGGGGCGATCACTAATGAAAAACTGTTTTTT
TRBD1	NA	TRBV9	TRBJ2-2	CASSVRTGNTGELFF	TGTGCCAGCAGCGTACGGACAGGGAACACCGGGGAGCTGTTTTTT
TRBD2	NA	TRBV9	TRBJ2-1	CASSVLGLAAYNEQFF	TGTGCCAGCAGCGTATTAGGACTAGCGGCCTACAATGAGCAGTTCTTC
NA	NA	TRBV4-1	TRBJ2-7	CASSQEEEGPYEQYF	TGCGCCAGCAGCCAAGAGGAGGAGGGTCCCTACGAGCAGTACTTC
TRBD1	NA	TRBV10-3	TRBJ2-1	CAITGTGDNEQFF	TGTGCCATCACAGGGACAGGGGACAATGAGCAGTTCTTC
TRBD1	once	TRBV2	TRBJ2-7	CASRTNYRGIYEQYF	TGTGCCAGCAGAACCAATTACAGGGGAATCTACGAGCAGTACTTC
NA	once	TRBV28	TRBJ1-2	CASSLQEYYGYTF	TGTGCCAGCAGTTTGCAGGAATACTATGGCTACACCTTC
NA	NA	TRBV6-5	TRBJ1-2	CASSPGGDYGYTF	TGTGCCAGCAGTCCCGGAGGGGACTATGGCTACACCTTC
NA	NA	TRBV6-6	TRBJ2-7	CASSYGGGPPREQYF	TGTGCCAGCAGTTACGGGGGCGGACCGCCGCGCGAGCAGTACTTC
TRBD2	NA	TRBV27	TRBJ2-7	CASSDDLSGLAEQYF	TGTGCCAGCAGTGACGACCTCTCGGGACTAGCCGAGCAGTACTTC
NA	NA	TRBV7-3	TRBJ2-3	CASSRNSGTDTQYF	TGTGCCAGCAGCCGTAACTCCGGCACAGATACGCAGTATTTT
NA	NA	TRBV5-6	TRBJ1-5	CASSKMTAVVRPQHF	TGTGCCAGCAGCAAAATGACAGCCGTCGTAAGGCCCCAGCATTTT
TRBD1	NA	TRBV5-1	TRBJ2-7	CASSAGQGYEQYF	TGCGCCAGCAGCGCCGGACAGGGCTACGAGCAGTACTTC
TRBD1	NA	TRBV18	TRBJ2-1	CASQKPGQGYEQFF	TGTGCCAGTCAAAAGCCGGGACAGGGGTATGAGCAGTTCTTC
NA	NA	TRBV6-6	TRBJ1-1	CASSYYRESNTEAFF	TGTGCCAGCAGTTACTACAGGGAATCGAACACTGAAGCTTTCTTT
TRBD2	NA	TRBV5-6	TRBJ2-7	CASSLAGGRAYEQYF	TGTGCCAGCAGCTTGGCGGGCGGGAGGGCCTACGAGCAGTACTTC